These T cell receptor beta chains were read from a single sample in a study of OX40 agonist ivuxolimab in advanced cancers. Profiling relied on immunoSEQ multiplex PCR, and the TCRdb table lists in-frame clones only, not all of them. The table includes fewer than 85,000 clones, 86% detected once. The sequencing used CD4+ or CD8+ T cells sorted from blood, collected in a trial of the OX40 agonist ivuxolimab. The receptors derive from an adult with an advanced solid tumor such as melanoma, head and neck, liver or kidney cancer. Each CDR3 is given with its conserved first and last residue. D genes are given only for firm matches. Only some rows state a clone size, as once, few, many or a class for expanded clones.

J gene	D gene	V gene	clone size	CDR3 DNA	CDR3 protein
TRBJ2-7	NA	TRBV18	NA	TGTGCCAGCTCACTCATCCTCTCCGAGCAGTACTTC	CASSLILSEQYF
TRBJ2-1	TRBD2	TRBV19	NA	TGTGCCAGTAGTATAGGGGTAGCGGGGGGGCTTGGCTATGAGCAGTTCTTC	CASSIGVAGGLGYEQFF
TRBJ1-1	NA	TRBV27	NA	TGTGCCAGCAGCTCCATCAGGAACACTGAAGCTTTCTTT	CASSSIRNTEAFF
TRBJ1-2	NA	TRBV10-3	NA	TGTGCCATCGAGGCCCGACTTCACGGCGTAAACTATGGCTACACCTTC	CAIEARLHGVNYGYTF
TRBJ2-1	TRBD2	TRBV10-3	NA	TGTGCCATCAGCCGCCTGGATGCGGGGGGTTACAACAATGAGCAGTTCTTC	CAISRLDAGGYNNEQFF
TRBJ2-6	NA	TRBV29-1	NA	TGCAGCGTTTCAGGGTCCGGGGCCAACGTCCTGACTTTC	CSVSGSGANVLTF
TRBJ2-5	TRBD2	TRBV9	NA	TGTGCCAGCAGCGTGGCAGCGGGGGTCCAAGAGACCCAGTACTTC	CASSVAAGVQETQYF
TRBJ2-1	TRBD1	TRBV27	NA	TGTGCCAGCAGGAAAGTCCGGGACAGAGGACGGAATGAGCAGTTCTTC	CASRKVRDRGRNEQFF
TRBJ1-1	NA	TRBV10-3	NA	TGTGCCATCAGTGAGTCGGGGTTCACGGTTGGGGAATTGGCTGAAGCTTTCTTT	CAISESGFTVGELAEAFF
TRBJ2-3	TRBD2	TRBV5-1	NA	TGCGCCAGCAGCGCCCGGGGGGTCACAGATACGCAGTATTTT	CASSARGVTDTQYF
TRBJ1-2	TRBD1	TRBV9	NA	TGTGCCAGCAGCCCCGGACAGGGGGCGCTTGGCTACACCTTC	CASSPGQGALGYTF
TRBJ1-1	TRBD1	TRBV19	NA	TGTGCCAGTAGTGTACAGGGGCGGAACACTGAAGCTTTCTTT	CASSVQGRNTEAFF
TRBJ2-3	NA	TRBV28	NA	TGTGCCAGCAGTTTATCCTCCTGGGCCCCGAGCACAGATACGCAGTATTTT	CASSLSSWAPSTDTQYF
TRBJ2-7	NA	TRBV5-1	NA	TGCGCCAGCAGCTTCGGAGGGATAGGCGAGCAGTACTTC	CASSFGGIGEQYF
TRBJ1-5	NA	TRBV19	few	TGTGCCAGCCGGGTGGGGAGGGGATATAGCAATCAGCCCCAGCATTTT	CASRVGRGYSNQPQHF
TRBJ2-3	NA	TRBV7-3	NA	TGTGCCAGCAGCTTATCCGGGACCTCCGAAGATACGCAGTATTTT	CASSLSGTSEDTQYF
TRBJ2-3	NA	TRBV2	NA	TGTGCCAGCGGGGAAAGGGGTGGGGCAGATACGCAGTATTTT	CASGERGGADTQYF
TRBJ2-7	NA	TRBV5-1	NA	TGCGCCAGCAGCTACACTTGGGAGAGGGAGGATTACGAGCAGTACTTC	CASSYTWEREDYEQYF
TRBJ1-2	NA	TRBV5-5	NA	TGTGCCAGCAGGCCGTCGGGGCTCGATGGCTACACCTTC	CASRPSGLDGYTF
TRBJ2-4	TRBD1	TRBV7-6	NA	TGTGCCAGCAGCTTATACAGGGGGAAAAACATTCAGTACTTC	CASSLYRGKNIQYF
TRBJ2-3	TRBD1	TRBV7-9	NA	TGTGCCGGCGCAGGGGGTTACAGCACAGATACGCAGTATTTT	CAGAGGYSTDTQYF
TRBJ2-1	NA	TRBV28	NA	TGTGCCAGCAGTTTGGATCGGGAAAATAAGTTCTTC	CASSLDRENKFF
TRBJ2-4	NA	TRBV10-3	NA	TGTGCCACCACTCCGTCTCCCGGGACATCTGTCCAGTACTTC	CATTPSPGTSVQYF
TRBJ2-7	NA	TRBV28	NA	TGTGCCAGCGGGCGCTGGGCACCGTACGAGCAGTACTTC	CASGRWAPYEQYF
TRBJ2-7	NA	TRBV5-4	NA	TGTGCCAGCAGCTTAGAACCGAGCACCTACGAGCAGTACTTC	CASSLEPSTYEQYF
TRBJ2-5	NA	TRBV19	NA	TGTGCCAGTAGCACCCCCGGGGAGACCCAGTACTTC	CASSTPGETQYF
TRBJ2-7	TRBD1	TRBV6-5	NA	TGTGCCAGCGGACAGGGCGACGAGCAGTACTTC	CASGQGDEQYF
TRBJ2-5	NA	TRBV19	NA	TGTGCCAGTAGTATGATGGGGGGCCTAGAGACCCAGTACTTC	CASSMMGGLETQYF
TRBJ1-2	TRBD1	TRBV5-4	NA	TGTGCCAGCAGCTTGGTAGCACAGGGGTTTGGCTACACCTTC	CASSLVAQGFGYTF